This entry is about one T cell receptor (beta chain). This specimen comes from a study of control samples from healthy donors and cancer patients. Only in-frame clones appear in the TCRdb table, and some are missing; sequencing was by immunoSEQ multiplex PCR. The data contain 65,000 to 100,000 clones, around 87% of them singletons. Germline CDR1 LNHDA, CDR2 SQIVND (reference sequence). Trimming removed 4 bases from V and 2 bases from J, with 8 bases in between. CDR3 size: 13 residues. This TCR was sampled from a man aged 45-65 years in good health. V gene TRBV19 combines with J gene TRBJ1-2, with D unresolved. Sequenced input: blood. CDR3 loop: CASSSGKNYGYTF. The CDR3 nucleotides read TGTGCCAGTAGTAGCGGGAAAAACTATGGCTACACCTTC.